The 8 T cell receptor beta chains below come from one sample, sequenced in a study of identical twins. TCRdb recomputed calls from the 5' RACE reads with MiXCR, one row per CDR3 protein. The data show 550,000 to 800,000 distinct CDR3 sequences, 7.1% seen once. The same data also contributed to another study, on yellow fever vaccine responses in identical twins.

The material sequenced was PBMCs. The receptors were sampled from a woman aged 18-30 years in good health.

This clonotype was counted only a few times. The CDR3 protein is CASSSRSEGLISYNEQFF. The CDR3 DNA reads as TGTGCCAGCAGCTCTCGATCAGAAGGGCTAATATCATACAATGAGCAGTTCTTC. V gene TRBV5-6 combines with J gene TRBJ2-1; D unclear. Germline V gene lookup returns CDR1 SGHDT and CDR2 YYEEEE. V lost 3 bases, J lost 4 bases, and 23 bases lay in between. The CDR3 extends over 18 amino acids.

The V and J genes are TRBV18 and TRBJ1-2, with D possibly matching TRBD1 (5 bases). This CDR3 has 13 residues. The V and J ends lost 3 bases and 4 bases respectively, with 9 bases between them. Germline values: CDR1 KGHSH, CDR2 LQKENI. The CDR3 protein is CASSPGGPYGYTF. The CDR3 DNA follows: TGTGCCAGCTCACCGGGGGGACCCTATGGCTACACCTTC.

This clonotype was seen ten or more times. The chain joins TRBV12-3 or TRBV12-4 to TRBJ2-1; unclear D gene. V lost 6 bases and J 2 bases, leaving 17 bases between the germline ends. There are 16 residues in the CDR3. DNA of the CDR3: TGTGCCAGCAGCCCGGCGCATGCTGGTGCCTACAATGAGCAGTTCTTC. It codes for CASSPAHAGAYNEQFF.

The CDR3 nucleotides are TGTGCCAGCAGCGTGGGCAGCGGGAGGTCCGGTTCCTACAATGAGCAGTTCTTC. Amino acid sequence: CASSVGSGRSGSYNEQFF. This sequence joins TRBV9 and TRBJ2-1; 9 bases agree with TRBD2. This CDR3 is 18 amino acids long. The V and J ends lost 2 bases and 1 base, in that order; junction bases with no gene match: 10. CDR1 is SGDLS, CDR2 YYNGEE, per germline.

This clonotype came up many times. The rearrangement links TRBV3-1 to TRBJ1-4, with TRBD1 identical over 7 bases. The trim removed 1 base at V and 4 bases at J, leaving 0 bases unmatched. This CDR3 is built from 14 residues. Germline V CDR1 and CDR2: LGHDT, YNNKEL (reference sequence). The DNA for the CDR3 is TGTGCCAGCAGCCAAGGACAGGGTAATGAAAAACTGTTTTTT. Its protein product is CASSQGQGNEKLFF.

This clonotype appeared a few times. The chain uses TRBV5-1 and TRBJ1-1; D may be TRBD1 (5 bases). The CDR3 runs 15 residues. Germline V gene data show CDR1 as SGHRS and CDR2 as YFSETQ. Trimming took 0 bases from V and 3 from J, leaving 12 bases between them. CDR3 residues: CASSLVGASYTEAFF. CDR3 in DNA: TGCGCCAGCAGCTTGGTAGGGGCCAGCTACACTGAAGCTTTCTTT.

This clonotype turned up a few times. CDR3 protein: CAISEFWDRSSYEQYF. In nucleotides, the CDR3 is TGTGCCATCAGTGAGTTTTGGGACAGAAGCTCCTACGAGCAGTACTTC. V usage is TRBV10-3 and J usage is TRBJ2-7; 7 nucleotides align to TRBD1. Trimming cost V 1 base and J 0 bases; bases outside gene matches: 6. This CDR3 has 16 residues. The germline gives CDR1 ENHRY, CDR2 SYGVKD.

A few counts support this clonotype. The V gene is TRBV12-3 or TRBV12-4, the J gene TRBJ2-7, with 10 bases lining up with TRBD1. This CDR3 has 13 residues. V lost 10 bases to trimming and J lost 5 bases; unmatched junction nucleotides: 8. This CDR3 reads CAIRQGAGNEQYF. The CDR3 nucleotides are TGTGCCATAAGACAGGGGGCCGGGAACGAGCAGTACTTC.